The clone carrying this T cell receptor beta chain occurred once. Unstimulated regulatory T cells (CD4+CD25+CD127-), CD4+CD25- non-regulatory cells, CD4 and CD8 cells were FACS-sorted from thawed PBMCs. Clones were read by immunoSEQ multiplex PCR, and TCRdb kept only the in-frame ones, dropping some. The data show over 60,000 clones, roughly 89% seen once. The source of the sample is a study of Tregs in tolerant kidney transplant recipients. Trimming removed 7 bases at V and 0 bases at J, with 8 bases between. Per germline, CDR1 KGHSH and CDR2 LQKENI. The CDR3 spans 13 residues. Input material: CD4+ T cells from blood. The gene calls are TRBV18 and TRBJ2-3; D perhaps matches TRBD1 (5 bases). The sequence was collected from a human donor in good health. DNA for the CDR3: TGTGCCAGCTTCAGGGATAGCACAGATACGCAGTATTTT. This encodes CASFRDSTDTQYF.